A single sample gave rise to the 7 T cell receptor beta chains below, sequenced in a study of blood T cell repertoires in COVID-19 (dated by TCRdb to 2018 to 2021). Library prep was done by the immunoSEQ multiplex PCR assay. TCRdb holds this immuneACCESS table with in-frame rearrangements only. Some clones are missing; in checked studies, unresolved V genes explain under half, and the rest has no known cause. This sample gives roughly 99,000 clones in total; around 89% of them show up just once. The top ten clones comprise about 5.3% of the sample. The sequenced sample was peripheral blood. Receptor source: a man aged 40-50 years with active or convalescent COVID-19.

This chain connects TRBV28 to TRBJ1-1; D uncertain. Trimming pared 3 bases from V and 5 bases from J, leaving 7 bases between. This CDR3 comprises 12 residues. The germline V gene has CDR1 MDHEN and CDR2 SYDVKM. CDR3 sequence reads: CASSFSWTEAFF. CDR3 coding DNA: TGTGCCAGCAGTTTTAGCTGGACTGAAGCTTTCTTT.

The sample holds one count of this clone. The chain links TRBV7-9 to TRBJ2-2; no reliable D call. Trimming pared 4 bases from V and 1 base from J, leaving 4 bases between. This CDR3 is 13 amino acids long. CDR1 SEHNR and CDR2 FQNEAQ come from the germline V gene (reference sequence). The CDR3 sequence is CASSYMNTGELFF. The CDR3 DNA follows: TGTGCCAGCAGCTATATGAACACCGGGGAGCTGTTTTTT.

The rearrangement links TRBV7-9 to TRBJ1-2; D may be TRBD1 (5 bases). Germline V CDR1 and CDR2: SEHNR, FQNEAQ (reference sequence). The CDR3 consists of 14 residues. The ends were cut back, 5 bases at V and 0 bases at J, with 10 bases in the middle. The CDR3 nucleotides read TGTGCCAGCAGCGGACGGGGGTCTAACTATGGCTACACCTTC. Protein sequence: CASSGRGSNYGYTF.

The rearrangement joins TRBV7-2 to TRBJ2-1, with 7 nucleotides matching TRBD2. The CDR3 length is 13 residues. Germline V gives CDR1 SGHTA, CDR2 FQGNSA. The junction had 3 bases not matched to a gene; V was cut back by 3 bases and J by 7 bases. The CDR3 region is CASSFAGVNEQFF. The CDR3, as DNA: TGTGCCAGCAGCTTCGCGGGAGTTAATGAGCAGTTCTTC.

The chain couples TRBV5-1 to TRBJ2-1; D is undetermined. Per germline, CDR1 SGHRS and CDR2 YFSETQ. The V end lost 0 bases, the J end lost 8 bases, and 15 bases lay between the germline ends. The CDR3 is 15 residues long. The CDR3 bases are TGCGCCAGCAGCTTGGAGCCCCTTTCGCCCCATGAGCAGTTCTTC. Amino acid sequence: CASSLEPLSPHEQFF.

V gene TRBV19 combines with J gene TRBJ1-1, with 7 bases lining up with TRBD1. The V gene's germline CDR1 is LNHDA and CDR2 SQIVND (reference sequence). V was clipped by 1 base and J by 4 bases; unmatched bases: 12. CDR3 size: 17 residues. The CDR3 here is CASSIGGNRGGSTEAFF. In DNA form, the CDR3 reads TGTGCCAGTAGTATAGGGGGGAACAGGGGAGGCAGCACTGAAGCTTTCTTT.

The rearrangement links TRBV29-1 to TRBJ2-1; D gene uncertain. The CDR3 length is 13 residues. The ends were cut back, 4 bases at V and 2 bases at J, with 9 bases in the middle. Germline CDR1 is SQVTM and CDR2 is ANQGSEA. The CDR3 nucleotides are TGCAGCGTTGCGGGTTTCCCCTACAATGAGCAGTTCTTC. This gives the protein CSVAGFPYNEQFF.